The 10 T cell receptor beta chains below all came from one sample that was sequenced in a study of T-cell reconstitution after alpha-beta-depleted transplantation in children. For TCRbeta, the library was prepared with unique molecular identifiers. From the PCR reads, TCRdb called clonotypes with MiXCR, one entry per CDR3 protein. The sample holds over 150,000 distinct CDR3 sequences, roughly 10% seen once. Here the sequenced sample was PBMCs, taken before TCRalphabeta/CD19-depleted stem cell transplant. Source of these receptors: a boy aged 2-9 years with acute myeloid leukemia, due to receive a stem cell transplant.

This clonotype showed up many times. The chain recombines TRBV6-5 with TRBJ2-3; TRBD2 aligns across 11 bases. The V and J ends lost 6 bases and 0 bases, in that order; junction bases with no gene match: 5. The V gene's germline CDR1 is MNHEY and CDR2 SVGAGI. The CDR3 has 16 residues. CDR3 sequence: CASSRSGRVSTDTQYF. In DNA form, the CDR3 reads TGTGCCAGCAGCCGTAGCGGGAGGGTTAGCACAGATACGCAGTATTTT.

In this sample, this clonotype turned up many times. The V call is TRBV2, the J call TRBJ2-4; D gene ambiguous. From germline, CDR1 is SNHLY and CDR2 FYNNEI. This CDR3 is built from 18 residues. V was pared by 5 bases and J by 0 bases, with 20 bases between. The CDR3 region has the DNA TGTGCCAGCAGTTTCTTAGGAACCCCCATCCTAGCCAAAAACATTCAGTACTTC. It translates to CASSFLGTPILAKNIQYF.

This clonotype was found many times. The chain recombines TRBV7-6 with TRBJ1-2; D is undetermined. Trimming removed 1 base from V and 8 bases from J, with 11 bases in between. CDR3 length: 13 residues. CDR1 is SGHVS and CDR2 is FNYEAQ in the germline V gene. The CDR3: CASSLEAGTGYTF. For the CDR3, the DNA is TGTGCCAGCAGCTTAGAGGCGGGTACGGGCTACACCTTC. Full variable domain (rest looked up from reference TRBV7-6 and TRBJ1-2): GAGVSQSPRYKVTKRGQDVALRCDPISGHVSLYWYRQALGQGPEFLTYFNYEAQQDKSGLPNDRFSAERPEGSISTLTIQRTEQRDSAMYRCASSLEAGTGYTFGSGTRLTVV.

This clonotype occurred many times. V gene TRBV20-1 combines with J gene TRBJ2-3; D is unclear. The germline gives CDR1 DFQATT, CDR2 SNEGSKA (reference sequence). This CDR3 is built from 13 residues. The CDR3 protein is CIVVTSNTDTQYF. In nucleotides, the CDR3 is TGCATTGTCGTTACATCAAACACAGATACGCAGTATTTT.

This chain connects TRBV19 to TRBJ1-3; no clear D. CDR1 is LNHDA, CDR2 SQIVND, per germline (reference sequence). V was pared by 5 bases and J by 2 bases, with 25 bases between. The CDR3 runs to 19 residues. Here the CDR3 reads CASSERSESLSRTGNTIYF. The CDR3 bases are TGTGCCAGTAGTGAGAGGTCAGAAAGTCTGAGTCGAACTGGAAACACCATATATTTT.

This clonotype was recorded many times. The genes are TRBV6-5 and TRBJ2-3, with TRBD1 matching 9 bases. In germline, CDR1 is MNHEY, CDR2 SVGAGI. The CDR3 contains 17 residues. Trimming removed 0 bases from V and 2 bases from J; junction bases left unmatched: 6. The CDR3 protein is CASSYSTGGDHTDTQYF. CDR3 sequence (DNA): TGTGCCAGCAGTTACTCGACAGGGGGGGACCACACAGATACGCAGTATTTT.

This clonotype was seen at least ten times. J is TRBJ1-1 and V is TRBV7-9; TRBD1 aligns across 9 bases. The V segment lost 5 bases and the J segment 9 bases; nucleotides outside the gene matches: 13. Germline CDR1 SEHNR, CDR2 FQNEAQ (reference sequence). This CDR3 has 15 residues. The CDR3 nucleotides read TGTGCCAGCAGCGCGGGGGACAGGGTAAAGATTCAAGCTTTCTTT. Translating gives CASSAGDRVKIQAFF.

In this sample, this clonotype turned up many times. The genes are TRBV5-1 and TRBJ1-1; D unresolved. The germline V gene has CDR1 SGHRS and CDR2 YFSETQ. The V gene lost 4 bases and the J gene lost 0 bases, with 10 bases spanning the gap. This CDR3 has 14 amino acids. This CDR3 is CASSVGPLNTEAFF. The CDR3 DNA reads as TGCGCCAGCAGCGTTGGACCGTTGAACACTGAAGCTTTCTTT.

The sample holds many counts of this clonotype. The chain couples TRBV27 to TRBJ1-1; D remains unclear. The CDR3 covers 13 residues. V was trimmed by 1 base and J by 5 bases, leaving 8 bases between them. The V gene's germline CDR1 is MNHEY and CDR2 SMNVEV (reference sequence). DNA of the CDR3: TGTGCCAGCAGTTTATGGGCGGGGACTGAAGCTTTCTTT. Residues: CASSLWAGTEAFF.

This clonotype was found many times. The genes are TRBV7-2 and TRBJ2-1; 9 bases are a match to TRBD2. CDR1 SGHTA and CDR2 FQGNSA come from the germline V gene. The V gene end was trimmed by 4 bases and the J gene end by 7 bases; junction bases not matched to a gene: 11. CDR3 size: 16 residues. CDR3: CASSSAPSGIKNEQFF. The CDR3 DNA is TGTGCCAGCAGCTCCGCCCCTAGCGGGATTAAAAATGAGCAGTTCTTC.